The following is a TCR beta chain sequence with its context. This sample is drawn from a study of blood T cell repertoires in COVID-19. Study information: In each case, the material was cDNA or gDNA derived from T cells, B-cell-depleted T cells, or PBMCs.

The germline V gene has CDR1 MNHEY and CDR2 SVGEGT. J lost 1 base, V lost 4 bases, and 18 bases had no gene match. This CDR3 contains 19 residues. Measured with immunoSEQ multiplex PCR; TCRdb has only the in-frame clones, and not every one. The sample holds fewer than 200,000 clones, 83% seen once. Sequenced sample: peripheral blood. The chain recombines TRBV6-2 or TRBV6-3 with TRBJ1-1, with 7 bases identical to TRBD1. This sequence originates from an elderly woman with acute or convalescent COVID-19. As DNA, the CDR3 is TGTGCCAGCAGTTTTTTTATAGGGGGCGCTAAGCGTTCGAACACTGAAGCTTTCTTT. It yields the protein CASSFFIGGAKRSNTEAFF.